Listed below are T cell receptor beta chains from one sample, sequenced in a study of tumor and adjacent non-tumor tissue in lung cancer. TCRdb recomputed calls from the multiplex PCR reads with MiXCR, one row per CDR3 protein. In the table there are 60,000 to 70,000 distinct CDR3 sequences, around 76% of which are singletons. The sequenced sample was distant non-tumor lung tissue. Source of these receptors: a man aged 60 to 69 with non-small cell lung cancer. Each CDR3 is given with its conserved first and last residue. A D gene is named only where the DNA matches it firmly. The listing skips clone size in some rows; elsewhere it reads once, few, many or a size class.

J gene,clone size,V gene,D gene,CDR3 length,CDR3 protein,CDR3 DNA
TRBJ2-3,NA,TRBV6-2/TRBV6-3,NA,16,CVSSSLQAGATDTQYF,TGTGTCAGCAGTTCCCTTCAGGCGGGGGCTACAGATACGCAGTATTTT
TRBJ2-7,NA,TRBV6-1,NA,12,CARRPLLGRVYF,TGTGCCAGGAGACCCCTCTTGGGTCGTGTGTACTTC
TRBJ2-1,NA,TRBV11-2,NA,13,CASSSHASAEQFF,TGTGCCAGCAGCTCCCATGCGAGTGCCGAGCAGTTCTTC
TRBJ2-1,NA,TRBV29-1,TRBD2,15,CSARPVAGKGNGQFF,TGCAGCGCACGTCCTGTAGCGGGAAAAGGGAATGGGCAGTTCTTC
TRBJ1-1,NA,TRBV6-5,NA,16,CASSYSSVGGTPEAFF,TGTGCTAGCAGTTATAGTTCAGTAGGGGGAACCCCTGAAGCTTTCTTT
TRBJ2-1,NA,TRBV5-1,TRBD1,16,CARSEGTGRTYNEQFF,TGTGCCAGAAGCGAAGGGACAGGGAGAACCTACAATGAGCAGTTCTTC
TRBJ1-1,NA,TRBV6-5,NA,13,CASIYRLHTEAFF,TGTGCCAGCATTTACAGGCTCCATACTGAAGCTTTCTTT
TRBJ2-6,NA,TRBV7-8,NA,18,CASSSTPTLGAGANVQTF,TGTGCCAGCAGCTCAACGCCTACTCTAGGGGCTGGGGCCAATGTCCAGACTTTC
TRBJ2-1,NA,TRBV21-1,NA,14,CSSRARRGGDEQFF,TGTTCCAGCAGGGCGAGGCGAGGCGGGGATGAGCAGTTCTTC
TRBJ2-2,NA,TRBV12-3/TRBV12-4,NA,14,CISSYGGNTGELFF,TGTATCAGCAGTTACGGGGGGAACACCGGGGAGCTGTTTTTT
TRBJ2-1,NA,TRBV6-1,TRBD2,16,CASSTDSGRIYNEHFF,TGTGCCAGCAGTACAGATAGCGGGAGGATCTACAATGAGCATTTCTTC
TRBJ2-3,NA,TRBV28,TRBD2,17,CARSPASGRGSTDTQYF,TGTGCCAGGAGCCCGGCTAGCGGGAGAGGAAGCACAGATACGCAGTATTTT
TRBJ1-2,NA,TRBV25-1,NA,13,CAIHAGYRYGYTF,TGTGCCATCCACGCAGGATATCGATATGGCTACACCTTC
TRBJ2-7,NA,TRBV6-1,NA,14,CASSVGDCSYEQYF,TGTGCCAGCAGTGTAGGGGACTGCTCCTACGAGCAGTACTTC
TRBJ2-3,many,TRBV11-3,NA,16,CASSLGGASSTDTRYF,TGTGCCAGCAGCTTGGGGGGTGCTTCTAGCACAGATACGCGGTATTTT
TRBJ2-5,many,TRBV20-1,NA,15,CSARDPPFAGETQYF,TGCAGTGCTAGAGATCCCCCATTTGCGGGGGAGACCCAGTACTTC
TRBJ1-6,large,TRBV4-1,NA,14,CASSQVVTGSPLHF,TGCGCCAGCAGCCAAGTCGTTACAGGTTCACCCCTCCACTTT
TRBJ2-3,NA,TRBV4-2,TRBD2,15,CASSQPGLAGDMQYF,TGTGCCAGCAGCCAACCGGGACTAGCGGGAGATATGCAGTATTTT
TRBJ2-7,once,TRBV19,NA,14,CASSNQGWFYEQYF,TGTGCCAGTAGTAACCAGGGCTGGTTCTACGAGCAGTACTTC
TRBJ2-6,NA,TRBV5-1,NA,19,CASSSTRQGVACGANVLIF,NA
TRBJ2-7,many,TRBV7-9,NA,15,CASSQAWEPSYEQYF,TGTGCCAGCAGCCAGGCGTGGGAGCCGTCCTACGAGCAGTACTTC
TRBJ2-7,NA,TRBV29-1,NA,15,CSVVGSGAESYEQHF,NA
TRBJ2-5,many,TRBV24-1,NA,17,CATSDPRDPTGRETQYF,TGTGCCACCAGTGACCCCAGGGACCCGACAGGGAGGGAGACCCAGTACTTC
TRBJ2-1,NA,TRBV11-3,NA,15,CASSLDPDSGDDQFF,TGTGCCAGCAGCTTGGACCCCGACAGTGGGGACGATCAGTTCTTC
TRBJ2-3,once,TRBV29-1,NA,13,CSIGSRSTDTQYF,TGCAGCATTGGCAGCCGATCCACAGATACGCAGTATTTT
TRBJ2-2,NA,TRBV11-3,NA,14,CASSLGGAAGELFF,TGTGCCAGCAGCTTAGGCGGGGCGGCCGGGGAGCTGTTTTTT
TRBJ2-7,NA,TRBV10-2,NA,14,CASSESLGYYEQYF,TGCGCCAGCAGTGAGTCGCTGGGATATTACGAGCAGTACTTT
TRBJ2-7,NA,TRBV5-6,TRBD1,16,CASNFFSGQGFFEQYF,TGTGCCAGCAACTTCTTTTCGGGACAGGGGTTTTTCGAACAGTACTTC
TRBJ2-2,NA,TRBV6-1,TRBD2,19,CANSDRTGLAGWTAGEVFF,TGTGCCAACAGTGATAGGACGGGACTAGCGGGCTGGACGGCCGGGGAGGTGTTTTTT
TRBJ1-4,NA,TRBV6-1,NA,15,CARSDDGLIGEKLLF,TGTGCCAGGAGTGACGACGGGCTTATTGGTGAAAAACTGCTTTTT
TRBJ2-1,NA,TRBV11-1,NA,15,CTSSFDSYSTNEQFF,TGTACCAGCAGTTTCGACAGCTATAGCACCAATGAGCAGTTCTTC
TRBJ1-6,NA,TRBV6-6,NA,13,CASPRQGESPLHF,TGTGCCAGTCCCCGGCAGGGAGAGTCACCCCTCCACTTT
TRBJ2-3,NA,TRBV5-1,TRBD2,15,CASGQLAGDTDTQYF,TGCGCCAGCGGCCAGCTAGCGGGAGACACAGATACGCAGTATTTT
TRBJ2-3,NA,TRBV12-3/TRBV12-4,NA,14,CASILRPFTDTQYF,TGTGCCAGTATTTTACGACCCTTCACAGATACGCAGTATTTT
TRBJ2-5,once,TRBV29-1,NA,13,CSVGTVAQETQHF,TGCAGCGTTGGGACAGTCGCACAAGAGACCCAGCACTTC
TRBJ2-3,NA,TRBV5-5,TRBD1,13,CASRDRVLDTQYF,TGTGCCAGCAGGGACAGGGTTCTAGATACGCAGTATTTT
TRBJ1-2,NA,TRBV6-5,NA,15,CASSYSNQGWYDYTF,TGTGCAAGCAGTTACTCCAACCAGGGATGGTATGACTACACCTTC
TRBJ1-1,NA,TRBV2,NA,12,CASSEGNSEAFF,TGTGCCAGCAGCGAAGGTAATAGTGAAGCTTTCTTT
TRBJ2-1,NA,TRBV11-2,TRBD2,19,CPSNTLGLVKRWGTNEQFF,TGTCCCAGCAACACCCTTGGACTAGTGAAAAGGTGGGGAACTAATGAGCAGTTCTTC
TRBJ1-1,NA,TRBV10-3,NA,13,CPITIEGDTEAFF,TGTCCCATCACTATCGAGGGTGACACTGAAGCTTTCTTT
TRBJ2-5,NA,TRBV5-4,NA,11,CASSSTGTQYF,TGTGCCAGCAGCAGCACGGGGACCCAGTACTTT
TRBJ1-4,once,TRBV29-1,NA,12,CSVETVGCELFF,TGCAGCGTTGAAACTGTGGGCTGCGAACTGTTTTTT
TRBJ2-5,NA,TRBV4-1,NA,16,CANSQEARGDAETQYF,TGCGCCAACAGTCAAGAGGCGCGGGGAGACGCGGAGACCCAGTACTTC
TRBJ2-7,NA,TRBV7-9,NA,15,CASSLIASGAHEQYF,TGTGCCAGCAGCTTAATTGCGTCGGGGGCCCACGAGCAATACTTC
TRBJ2-1,few,TRBV6-5,TRBD2,16,CASNTKRGEHYNEQFF,TGTGCCAGCAACACCAAACGGGGGGAACATTACAATGAACAGTTCTTC
TRBJ2-5,NA,TRBV6-6,NA,13,CASNWGDRETQYF,TGTGCCAGCAATTGGGGGGACCGAGAGACCCAGTACTTC
TRBJ2-1,once,TRBV20-1,NA,11,CSARMGSEQFF,TGCAGTGCTCGTATGGGGAGTGAGCAGTTCTTC
TRBJ1-2,NA,TRBV6-6,NA,18,CARSYPGAVSLGLEGYTF,TGTGCCAGAAGTTACCCCGGGGCCGTCAGCCTAGGATTGGAGGGCTACACCTTC
TRBJ2-3,NA,TRBV7-8,TRBD2,14,CAISLGTSADTQYF,TGTGCCATCAGCTTAGGAACTAGCGCAGATACACAGTATTTT
TRBJ1-2,few,TRBV4-2,NA,13,CASSQSPGNGYTF,TGTGCCAGCAGTCAGAGCCCGGGGAATGGCTACACCTTC
TRBJ2-2,NA,TRBV11-1,NA,14,CASNYTSDIEELFF,TGTGCCAGCAACTATACTAGTGACATCGAGGAGCTGTTTTTT
TRBJ1-5,NA,TRBV7-3,NA,13,CASSQGFKQPHHF,TGTGCCAGCAGCCAGGGTTTCAAACAGCCCCACCATTTT
TRBJ1-1,NA,TRBV29-1,NA,13,CSASSGGDTEALF,TGCAGCGCCTCGTCAGGTGGGGACACTGAAGCTCTCTTT
TRBJ2-3,NA,TRBV6-1,TRBD2,15,CASRPSGGRADMQYF,TGTGCCAGCAGACCTTCGGGTGGGAGGGCAGATATGCAGTATTTT
TRBJ2-7,NA,TRBV6-5,NA,14,CARSYERSSYEQYF,TGTGCCAGGAGTTACGAACGGAGTTCCTACGAGCAGTACTTC